Presented here are 8 T cell receptor beta chains from one specimen sequenced in a study of cytomegalovirus exposure and HLA in healthy donors. Researchers ran the PCR with 60 Vbeta and 13 Jbeta primers. Clones were sequenced by immunoSEQ multiplex PCR, and TCRdb holds only the in-frame ones, with some missing. Among around 100,000 clones listed, about 88% were seen once. Sequencing was performed on PBMCs. These receptors all come from a man aged 18-30 years in good health and CMV-seronegative.

The chain employs TRBV30 and TRBJ1-1; 9 bases map to TRBD1. The V segment lost 3 bases and the J segment 0 bases; nucleotides outside the gene matches: 8. From germline, CDR1 is GTSNPN and CDR2 SVGIG (reference sequence). The CDR3 extends over 16 amino acids. Written as DNA, the CDR3 is TGTGCCTGGAGATACCCGGGACAGGGAATGAACACTGAAGCTTTCTTT. Translating gives CAWRYPGQGMNTEAFF.

The CDR3 nucleotides are TGTGCCAGCAGCCCCCAGCGGACAGTTAATGAAAAACTGTTTTTT. Its protein is CASSPQRTVNEKLFF. This sequence joins TRBV7-2 and TRBJ1-4, with D perhaps matching TRBD1 (6 bases). From germline, CDR1 is SGHTA and CDR2 FQGNSA. The CDR3 is 15 residues long. Trimming removed 5 bases at V and 4 bases at J, with 14 bases between.

This clone was observed a single time. The chain employs TRBV6-5 and TRBJ2-1; tentative D call: TRBD2 (5 bases). The ends were cut back, 2 bases at V and 1 base at J, with 9 bases in the middle. The CDR3 consists of 15 residues. Per germline, CDR1 MNHEY and CDR2 SVGAGI. The CDR3 sequence: CASSYEGRSYNEQFF. CDR3 in DNA: TGTGCCAGCAGTTACGAGGGAAGGTCCTACAATGAGCAGTTCTTC.

This chain links TRBV4-3 with TRBJ1-2, with 7 bases lining up with TRBD1. The junction had 5 bases not matched to a gene; V was cut back by 4 bases and J by 6 bases. The CDR3 spans 13 residues. Per germline, CDR1 LGHNA and CDR2 YSLEER. CDR3: CASSPTGDHGYTF. CDR3 nucleotides: TGCGCCAGCAGCCCCACAGGGGATCATGGCTACACCTTC.

For the CDR3, the DNA is TGTGCCAGCTCCCCCCAGGCGGCGCAGGGGCACTATGGCTACACCTTC. Encoded protein: CASSPQAAQGHYGYTF. The chain combines TRBV18 with TRBJ1-2; TRBD1 is a possible D gene (6 bases). Germline assignment: CDR1 KGHSH and CDR2 LQKENI. With 6 bases removed from V and 3 bases from J, the gap between germline ends came to 20 bases. The CDR3 contains 16 residues.

The chain recombines TRBV30 with TRBJ2-1, with D possibly matching TRBD2 (6 bases). Germline CDR1 GTSNPN, CDR2 SVGIG (reference sequence). Between the trimmed V and J ends, which lost 1 base and 3 bases, there was a span of 13 bases. This CDR3 comprises 15 residues. The CDR3 sequence: CAWSAQGLYYNEQFF. CDR3 nucleotides: TGTGCCTGGAGTGCCCAGGGACTTTACTACAATGAGCAGTTCTTC. Supplemented by reference TRBV30 and TRBJ2-1, the full variable domain reads SQTIHQWPATLVQPVGSPLSLECTVEGTSNPNLYWYRQAAGRGLQLLFYSVGIGQISSEVPQNLSASRPQDRQFILSSKKLLLSDSGFYLCAWSAQGLYYNEQFFGPGTRLTVL.

The CDR3: CASSYSTSEFRFF. DNA for the CDR3: TGTGCCAGCAGTTACTCGACCAGCGAGTTTCGGTTCTTC. The chain employs TRBV6-5 and TRBJ2-1; no reliable D call. This CDR3 comprises 13 residues. Trimming stripped 0 bases from V and 15 bases from J, with 15 bases between. CDR1 is MNHEY and CDR2 is SVGAGI in the germline V gene.

The chain links TRBV6-5 to TRBJ1-4; TRBD1 is a possible D gene (5 bases). This CDR3 spans 15 amino acids. Trimming stripped 6 bases from V and 1 base from J, with 12 bases between. Germline CDR1 and CDR2: MNHEY and SVGAGI. CDR3 nucleotides: TGTGCCAGCAGCCGGGGGAGAGGAACTAATGAAAAACTGTTTTTT. This gives the protein CASSRGRGTNEKLFF.